The 16 T cell receptor beta chains below all came from one sample that was sequenced in a study of blood T cells in healthy people across ages. Combining a sample-barcoded 5' primer with a J-beta primer mix, a second PCR ran for roughly 7 to 11 cycles. TCRdb re-derived calls from the 5' RACE reads in MiXCR, one entry per CDR3 protein. The sample has fewer than 2,000,000 distinct CDR3 sequences, around 36% seen once. The sample consisted of blood. Receptor source: a woman in her twenties or thirties in good health.

This clonotype occurred a few times. The rearrangement links TRBV7-3 to TRBJ2-3; the D is unclear. CDR3 length: 16 residues. Germline V CDR1 and CDR2: SGHTA, FQGTGA. V lost 5 bases and J lost 2, with 17 bases in between. The CDR3 region has the DNA TGTGCCAGCAGCCCCCGGTGGAGTGGTACCACAGATACGCAGTATTTT. Translating gives CASSPRWSGTTDTQYF.

This clonotype was found a few times. The chain links TRBV4-2 to TRBJ1-1, with 7 bases matching TRBD1. This CDR3 contains 16 residues. V trimming: 5 bases; J trimming: 6 bases; junction bases outside the gene matches: 15. CDR1 is LGHNA and CDR2 is YNFKEQ in the germline V gene. As DNA, the CDR3 is TGTGCCAGCAGCTACTTGCCACAGGGGTCTACGGCTGAAGCTTTCTTT. Amino acids: CASSYLPQGSTAEAFF.

The genes are TRBV4-1 and TRBJ2-1; the match to TRBD1 covers 12 bases. The CDR3 has 18 residues. Looked up from germline, CDR1 is MGHRA and CDR2 is YSYEKL. The V segment lost 4 bases and the J segment 6 bases; nucleotides outside the gene matches: 13. This CDR3 reads CASSPFTSGQGASNEQFF. Here the CDR3 DNA reads TGCGCCAGCAGCCCTTTTACCTCGGGACAGGGGGCTAGCAATGAGCAGTTCTTC.

CDR3 coding DNA: TGTGCCTGGAGTGCGGGACTTGGCAATCAGCCCCAGCATTTT. Amino acid sequence: CAWSAGLGNQPQHF. The chain couples TRBV30 to TRBJ1-5; maybe TRBD1 (5 bases). The CDR3 is made up of 14 amino acids. Per the germline V gene, CDR1 is GTSNPN and CDR2 is SVGIG (reference sequence). V gave up 1 base and J gave up 2 bases, with 9 bases separating them.

The chain links TRBV11-2 to TRBJ1-5; 10 positions match TRBD1. This CDR3 is 16 amino acids long. V lost 5 bases and J lost 6; bases outside the gene matches: 10. CDR1 SGHAT and CDR2 FQNNGV come from the germline V gene. The CDR3 loop reads CASSPTGGQGLQPQHF. CDR3 sequence (DNA): TGTGCCAGCAGCCCCACCGGGGGACAGGGGCTTCAGCCCCAGCATTTT.

In this sample, this clonotype turned up once. The CDR3 DNA follows: TGTGCCAGCAGCTTTCCTCCTGGGGGAAGCGAAAAACTGTTTTTT. It yields the protein CASSFPPGGSEKLFF. V is TRBV5-5 and J is TRBJ1-4; perhaps TRBD1 as D (5 bases). The V gene lost 2 bases and the J gene lost 8 bases, with 16 bases spanning the gap. The germline V gene has CDR1 SGHKS and CDR2 YYEKEE (reference sequence). The CDR3 runs 15 residues.

The chain combines TRBV15 with TRBJ2-3, with D possibly being TRBD1 or TRBD2 (5 bases each). V was pared by 1 base and J by 8 bases, with 10 bases between. There are 13 residues in the CDR3. Germline CDR1 reads LNHNV; CDR2 reads YYDKDF (reference sequence). CDR3 protein: CATSRGVGVTQYF. For the CDR3, the DNA is TGTGCCACCAGCAGAGGAGTGGGGGTTACGCAGTATTTT.

The V gene is TRBV19, the J gene TRBJ1-2, with TRBD1 matching over 7 bases. In germline, CDR1 is LNHDA, CDR2 SQIVND (reference sequence). The CDR3 consists of 14 residues. The ends lost 6 bases at V and 13 bases at J; junction bases unmatched: 17. CDR3 sequence reads: CASSSQPGQRNPTF. The CDR3, as DNA: TGTGCCAGTAGCTCCCAGCCGGGACAGCGTAATCCCACCTTC.

This clonotype has just a few counts. The chain combines TRBV20-1 with TRBJ2-1, with TRBD2 matching 8 bases. The CDR3 is 14 amino acids. V was clipped by 6 bases and J by 2 bases; unmatched bases: 6. In germline, CDR1 is DFQATT, CDR2 SNEGSKA (reference sequence). The CDR3 here is CSARGSGTYNEQFF. The CDR3, as DNA: TGCAGTGCCCGTGGTAGCGGGACCTACAATGAGCAGTTCTTC.

The chain employs TRBV28 and TRBJ1-2; D might be TRBD1 (5 bases). CDR3 length: 13 amino acids. Trimming took 6 bases from V and 7 from J, leaving 15 bases between them. Germline loops: CDR1 MDHEN, CDR2 SYDVKM. CDR3 sequence: CASSSTVRAGYTF. Written as DNA, the CDR3 is TGTGCCAGCAGCTCCACAGTCAGGGCTGGCTACACCTTC.

This clonotype was seen a few times. The chain uses TRBV10-1 and TRBJ2-5; unclear D gene. CDR1 is WNHNN and CDR2 is SYGVQD in the germline V gene (reference sequence). The V and J ends lost 6 bases and 13 bases respectively, with 15 bases between them. The CDR3 extends over 11 amino acids. CDR3 DNA: TGCGCCAGCAGCCCATGCTGGTATCCGTACTTC. Translated: CASSPCWYPYF.

Only a few counts were recorded for this clonotype. The V call is TRBV5-1, the J call TRBJ2-3; 9 bases line up with TRBD1. The ends lost 4 bases at V and 6 bases at J; junction bases unmatched: 6. Germline loops: CDR1 SGHRS, CDR2 YFSETQ. CDR3 size: 14 residues. The DNA of the CDR3 is TGCGCCAGCAGCCCGGACAGGGGAGGGGATACGCAGTATTTT. It encodes CASSPDRGGDTQYF.

The chain employs TRBV5-1 and TRBJ1-2; D not certain. The germline V and J ends were trimmed by 0 bases and 6 bases, with 15 bases remaining between them. CDR1 is SGHRS and CDR2 is YFSETQ in the germline V gene. This CDR3 comprises 15 residues. The DNA for the CDR3 is TGCGCCAGCAGCTTGGAGCGGCCCCCCGGTGATGGCTACACCTTC. Residues: CASSLERPPGDGYTF.

This clonotype turned up a few times. An end of the junction does not agree with germline; a read error may underlie this. The chain carries TRBV7-6 and TRBJ2-1; 8 nucleotides line up with TRBD1. The germline gives CDR1 SGHVS, CDR2 FNYEAQ. This CDR3 is built from 16 residues. The CDR3 region is CANSLGQGDRYNEQFF. Written as DNA, the CDR3 is TGTGCCAACAGCTTAGGACAGGGTGATAGGTACAATGAGCAGTTCTTC.

The genes are TRBV19 and TRBJ2-3, with TRBD1 identical over 8 bases. CDR1 is LNHDA, CDR2 SQIVND, per germline (reference sequence). This CDR3 spans 15 amino acids. V lost 6 bases to trimming and J lost 8 bases; unmatched junction nucleotides: 13. The CDR3 region has the DNA TGTGCCAGTAGGCCCGGGACAGGAGAAGAGGTTACGCAGTATTTT. This codes for CASRPGTGEEVTQYF.

The chain is built from TRBV20-1 and TRBJ2-5, with D tentatively TRBD2 (6 bases). Trimming took off 3 bases at V and 5 bases at J, with 13 bases between the two ends. This CDR3 is 13 amino acids long. The germline V gene encodes CDR1 DFQATT and CDR2 SNEGSKA (reference sequence). CDR3 sequence reads: CSASSGSGETQYF. In DNA, the CDR3 is TGCAGTGCTAGTTCCGGGAGCGGGGAGACCCAGTACTTC.